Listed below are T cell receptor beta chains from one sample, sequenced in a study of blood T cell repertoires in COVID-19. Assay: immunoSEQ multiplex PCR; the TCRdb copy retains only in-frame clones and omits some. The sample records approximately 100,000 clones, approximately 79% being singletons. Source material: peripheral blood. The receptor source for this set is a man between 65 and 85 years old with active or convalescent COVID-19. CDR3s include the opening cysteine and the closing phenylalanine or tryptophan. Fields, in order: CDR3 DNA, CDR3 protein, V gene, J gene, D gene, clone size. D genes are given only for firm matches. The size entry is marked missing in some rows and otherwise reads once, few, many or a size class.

CDR3nt: TGTGCCAGCTCACCACCCGGGGTTGACTATGGCTACACCTTC
CDR3aa: CASSPPGVDYGYTF
v_gene: TRBV18
j_gene: TRBJ1-2
d_gene: .
abundance: .

CDR3nt: TGTGCCAGCAGCTTAGATAGGACAGGGTCGTTTTCACCCCTCCACTTT
CDR3aa: CASSLDRTGSFSPLHF
v_gene: TRBV7-2
j_gene: TRBJ1-6
d_gene: TRBD1
abundance: .

CDR3nt: TGTGCCAGCAGCCGACAGGGAGGCACTGAAGCTTTCTTT
CDR3aa: CASSRQGGTEAFF
v_gene: TRBV5-4
j_gene: TRBJ1-1
d_gene: TRBD1
abundance: .

CDR3nt: TGCGCCAGCAGCCAAGAGGCGGGAGGAGTAAAGACCCAGTACTTC
CDR3aa: CASSQEAGGVKTQYF
v_gene: TRBV4-1
j_gene: TRBJ2-5
d_gene: TRBD2
abundance: .

CDR3nt: TGTGCCAGCAGCTCGGGACAGGGGAGCACTGAAGCTTTCTTT
CDR3aa: CASSSGQGSTEAFF
v_gene: TRBV9
j_gene: TRBJ1-1
d_gene: TRBD1
abundance: .

CDR3nt: TGTGCCAGCAGTTTGATGCGGGCGAACACCGGGGAGCTGTTTTTT
CDR3aa: CASSLMRANTGELFF
v_gene: TRBV27
j_gene: TRBJ2-2
d_gene: .
abundance: .

CDR3nt: TGCAGTGCTAGTGACGCTGGAAACACCATATATTTT
CDR3aa: CSASDAGNTIYF
v_gene: TRBV20-1
j_gene: TRBJ1-3
d_gene: .
abundance: .

CDR3nt: TGCGCCAGCAGTCCGACAGGGTTGAGCTCCTACGAGCAGTACTTC
CDR3aa: CASSPTGLSSYEQYF
v_gene: TRBV5-1
j_gene: TRBJ2-7
d_gene: TRBD1
abundance: .

CDR3nt: TGTGCCAGCAGCTTGGAGGAGGCGAATGAAAAACTGTTTTTT
CDR3aa: CASSLEEANEKLFF
v_gene: TRBV7-9
j_gene: TRBJ1-4
d_gene: .
abundance: .

CDR3nt: TGTGCCAGCAGTTTACGTAAAGACAGTGGATATAGCAATCAGCCCCAGCATTTT
CDR3aa: CASSLRKDSGYSNQPQHF
v_gene: TRBV28
j_gene: TRBJ1-5
d_gene: .
abundance: .

CDR3nt: TGCGCCAGCAGTGAGTCGGGGGGGCTCAACTCCTATAATTCACCCCTCCACTTT
CDR3aa: CASSESGGLNSYNSPLHF
v_gene: TRBV10-2
j_gene: TRBJ1-6
d_gene: .
abundance: few

CDR3nt: TGTGCCAGCAGCTTGCCCACTCTAGGAGATGGCGGCATTCAGTACTTC
CDR3aa: CASSLPTLGDGGIQYF
v_gene: TRBV5-6
j_gene: TRBJ2-4
d_gene: .
abundance: .

CDR3nt: TGTGCCAGCAGTTTAGGGACAGGGGTATTCTACGAGCAGTACTTC
CDR3aa: CASSLGTGVFYEQYF
v_gene: TRBV28
j_gene: TRBJ2-7
d_gene: TRBD1
abundance: .

CDR3nt: TGTGCCAGCAGCTTGTTTGCCGGGACTAGCACCGGGGAGCTGTTTTTT
CDR3aa: CASSLFAGTSTGELFF
v_gene: TRBV5-6
j_gene: TRBJ2-2
d_gene: TRBD2
abundance: .

CDR3nt: TGTGCTAGTGGTTCGGGGTCCGCAGATACGCAGTATTTT
CDR3aa: CASGSGSADTQYF
v_gene: TRBV12-5
j_gene: TRBJ2-3
d_gene: .
abundance: .

CDR3nt: TGTGCCAGCAGCAAGGGACAGGGGAGAGGCGAGCAGTACTTC
CDR3aa: CASSKGQGRGEQYF
v_gene: TRBV13
j_gene: TRBJ2-7
d_gene: TRBD1
abundance: .

CDR3nt: TGTGCCAGCAGTGAAGGCGGGGGTGGTGAAAAACTGTTTTTT
CDR3aa: CASSEGGGGEKLFF
v_gene: TRBV2
j_gene: TRBJ1-4
d_gene: .
abundance: .

CDR3nt: TGTGCCAGCAGCCTTACCTACGAGCAGTACTTC
CDR3aa: CASSLTYEQYF
v_gene: TRBV12-3/TRBV12-4
j_gene: TRBJ2-7
d_gene: .
abundance: once

CDR3nt: TGTGCCAGTAGTCCCCCCCAGGACAGGGGCTCTGGGGCCAACGTCCTGACTTTC
CDR3aa: CASSPPQDRGSGANVLTF
v_gene: TRBV19
j_gene: TRBJ2-6
d_gene: TRBD1
abundance: .

CDR3nt: TGCAGTGCTAGTGGGACAGAGTATGGCTACACCTTC
CDR3aa: CSASGTEYGYTF
v_gene: TRBV20-1
j_gene: TRBJ1-2
d_gene: TRBD1
abundance: .

CDR3nt: TGTGCCAGCAGCCTTCTACTAGCGAATCCAACGCAGTATTTT
CDR3aa: CASSLLLANPTQYF
v_gene: TRBV14
j_gene: TRBJ2-3
d_gene: TRBD2
abundance: .

CDR3nt: TGTGCCAGTAGTATAGGACAAGGATGGGACTATGGCTACACCTTC
CDR3aa: CASSIGQGWDYGYTF
v_gene: TRBV19
j_gene: TRBJ1-2
d_gene: .
abundance: .

CDR3nt: TGTGCCAGCAGCCAAGGTGGGGCAGCGGGAGGGACCGGGGAGCTGTTTTTT
CDR3aa: CASSQGGAAGGTGELFF
v_gene: TRBV4-2
j_gene: TRBJ2-2
d_gene: TRBD2
abundance: .

CDR3nt: TGCGCCAGCAGCTTGGTGACTGTTCCCGGGGCCAACGTCCTGACTTTC
CDR3aa: CASSLVTVPGANVLTF
v_gene: TRBV5-1
j_gene: TRBJ2-6
d_gene: .
abundance: .

CDR3nt: TGTGCCAGCAGTCCAGGGTACCAAGAGACCCAGTACTTC
CDR3aa: CASSPGYQETQYF
v_gene: TRBV13
j_gene: TRBJ2-5
d_gene: .
abundance: .

CDR3nt: TGCGCCAGCAGTGAATTAGGAGGGAAGGGGACCCAGTACTTC
CDR3aa: CASSELGGKGTQYF
v_gene: TRBV10-2
j_gene: TRBJ2-5
d_gene: .
abundance: .

CDR3nt: TGTGCCAGCAGCTCCCTAGCGGGGGGGCCAGATACGCAGTATTTT
CDR3aa: CASSSLAGGPDTQYF
v_gene: TRBV5-6
j_gene: TRBJ2-3
d_gene: TRBD2
abundance: .

CDR3nt: TGTGCCAGCAGTCGCTACAGGGGGAGCGACAATGAGCAGTTCTTC
CDR3aa: CASSRYRGSDNEQFF
v_gene: TRBV28
j_gene: TRBJ2-1
d_gene: TRBD1
abundance: .

CDR3nt: TGTGCCAGTTCTCGGGGGGCTGGGCAGCCCCAGCATTTT
CDR3aa: CASSRGAGQPQHF
v_gene: TRBV19
j_gene: TRBJ1-5
d_gene: .
abundance: .

CDR3nt: TGCGCCAGCAGCTTGTCGGGAGTCCAAGAGACCCAGTACTTC
CDR3aa: CASSLSGVQETQYF
v_gene: TRBV5-1
j_gene: TRBJ2-5
d_gene: .
abundance: .

CDR3nt: TGTGCCAGCAGAGGACAGGGCCACACTGAAGCTTTCTTT
CDR3aa: CASRGQGHTEAFF
v_gene: TRBV7-9
j_gene: TRBJ1-1
d_gene: TRBD1
abundance: medium-sized

CDR3nt: TGTGCCAGCAGTTACTCAGTCGAAGCCGTTGAAAAACTGTTTTTT
CDR3aa: CASSYSVEAVEKLFF
v_gene: TRBV6-6
j_gene: TRBJ1-4
d_gene: .
abundance: .

CDR3nt: TGCGCCAGCAGCTTGGCCGTAGGGGCCTACGAGCAGTACTTC
CDR3aa: CASSLAVGAYEQYF
v_gene: TRBV5-1
j_gene: TRBJ2-7
d_gene: .
abundance: .

CDR3nt: TGTGCCAGCAGTTCGGGGGGGGGACTAGCTAGGGAGACCCAGTACTTC
CDR3aa: CASSSGGGLARETQYF
v_gene: TRBV28
j_gene: TRBJ2-5
d_gene: TRBD2
abundance: many

CDR3nt: TGTGCCAGCAGTGGGACCCCGGACAGTAAAGAGACCCAGTACTTC
CDR3aa: CASSGTPDSKETQYF
v_gene: TRBV2
j_gene: TRBJ2-5
d_gene: .
abundance: few

CDR3nt: TGTGCCATCAGTGCGGGTTCCTCTAGCACAGATACGCAGTATTTT
CDR3aa: CAISAGSSSTDTQYF
v_gene: TRBV10-3
j_gene: TRBJ2-3
d_gene: .
abundance: .

CDR3nt: TGTGCCAGCAGCTGGGGGGACCGAAACTACGAGCAGTACTTC
CDR3aa: CASSWGDRNYEQYF
v_gene: TRBV5-6
j_gene: TRBJ2-7
d_gene: .
abundance: .

CDR3nt: TGTGCCAGCAGTTTGCAGGGGACGAATGGCTACACCTTC
CDR3aa: CASSLQGTNGYTF
v_gene: TRBV28
j_gene: TRBJ1-2
d_gene: .
abundance: .

CDR3nt: TGTGCCAGCAGTGGTTCGTGGGGCCTTAGCTCCTACGAGCAGTACTTC
CDR3aa: CASSGSWGLSSYEQYF
v_gene: TRBV6-1
j_gene: TRBJ2-7
d_gene: .
abundance: .

CDR3nt: TGCAGCGTCGCCAGCGGGTCGAACACTGAAGCTTTCTTT
CDR3aa: CSVASGSNTEAFF
v_gene: TRBV29-1
j_gene: TRBJ1-1
d_gene: .
abundance: few

CDR3nt: TGCGCCAGCAGTGAAGGGACAGGCTTCTACAATGAGCAGTTCTTC
CDR3aa: CASSEGTGFYNEQFF
v_gene: TRBV10-1
j_gene: TRBJ2-1
d_gene: TRBD1
abundance: .

CDR3nt: TGTGCCAGCAGCCTCGGACAGAGCTGGAACACCGGGGAGCTGTTTTTT
CDR3aa: CASSLGQSWNTGELFF
v_gene: TRBV7-7
j_gene: TRBJ2-2
d_gene: .
abundance: .

CDR3nt: TGTGCCACCTACAGGGGGCGGCTAGCTAATGAAAAACTGTTTTTT
CDR3aa: CATYRGRLANEKLFF
v_gene: TRBV2
j_gene: TRBJ1-4
d_gene: TRBD1
abundance: .

CDR3nt: TGTGCCTGGAGTGTAAGCGGAGCCTACGAGCAGTACTTC
CDR3aa: CAWSVSGAYEQYF
v_gene: TRBV30
j_gene: TRBJ2-7
d_gene: .
abundance: .

CDR3nt: TGCGCCAGCAGCTTGGCCGCAGTCACCACGGGAGCCGGGGAGCTGTTTTTT
CDR3aa: CASSLAAVTTGAGELFF
v_gene: TRBV5-1
j_gene: TRBJ2-2
d_gene: .
abundance: .

CDR3nt: TGTGCCAGCAGCCCAGATAATGAGCAGTTCTTC
CDR3aa: CASSPDNEQFF
v_gene: TRBV11-1
j_gene: TRBJ2-1
d_gene: .
abundance: .

CDR3nt: TGTGCCAGCAGCCCCTGGGGACAGGGGGCAGATACGCAGTATTTT
CDR3aa: CASSPWGQGADTQYF
v_gene: TRBV9
j_gene: TRBJ2-3
d_gene: TRBD1
abundance: .

CDR3nt: TGCAGCGGCCGGACAGGGCGTAAGGGCGGGGAGCTGTTTTTT
CDR3aa: CSGRTGRKGGELFF
v_gene: TRBV29-1
j_gene: TRBJ2-2
d_gene: TRBD1
abundance: .

CDR3nt: TGTGCCAGCAGCTTAGTTAGACTAGCGGGGGGGCAGGCAGATACGCAGTATTTT
CDR3aa: CASSLVRLAGGQADTQYF
v_gene: TRBV7-8
j_gene: TRBJ2-3
d_gene: TRBD2
abundance: .

CDR3nt: TGTGCCAGTAATGGCGGGGGGGCCGGGGCCGAAGAGACCCAGTACTTC
CDR3aa: CASNGGGAGAEETQYF
v_gene: TRBV19
j_gene: TRBJ2-5
d_gene: TRBD2
abundance: .

CDR3nt: TGTGCCAGCAGCTTAAAGGGGCAACCCTACGAGCAGTACTTC
CDR3aa: CASSLKGQPYEQYF
v_gene: TRBV5-4
j_gene: TRBJ2-7
d_gene: .
abundance: .

CDR3nt: TGTGCCAGCAGTTATCGGGGCACAGGGGGCGCGCAGTACTTC
CDR3aa: CASSYRGTGGAQYF
v_gene: TRBV6-5
j_gene: TRBJ2-7
d_gene: TRBD1
abundance: .

CDR3nt: TGTGCCTGGACCTTACGAGGGGGATATGATACGCAGTATTTT
CDR3aa: CAWTLRGGYDTQYF
v_gene: TRBV30
j_gene: TRBJ2-3
d_gene: .
abundance: .

CDR3nt: TGCGCCAGCAGAAGGGACAGGGACGGCACTGAAGCTTTCTTT
CDR3aa: CASRRDRDGTEAFF
v_gene: TRBV10-1
j_gene: TRBJ1-1
d_gene: TRBD1
abundance: .

CDR3nt: TGTGCCAGCAGGAACAATGTAGCCAAAAACATTCAGTACTTC
CDR3aa: CASRNNVAKNIQYF
v_gene: TRBV27
j_gene: TRBJ2-4
d_gene: .
abundance: .

CDR3nt: TGTGCCAGCAGCTTGGGGAGACAGGGTGGGGAGTATTTT
CDR3aa: CASSLGRQGGEYF
v_gene: TRBV5-6
j_gene: TRBJ2-3
d_gene: TRBD1
abundance: .

CDR3nt: TGTGCCAGCAGTGAATATGGGAGGGGGGGCCTCTCAGATACGCAGTATTTT
CDR3aa: CASSEYGRGGLSDTQYF
v_gene: TRBV25-1
j_gene: TRBJ2-3
d_gene: .
abundance: .

CDR3nt: TGTGCCAGCAGCCAAAGGGCGGGGAACAATGAGCAGTTCTTC
CDR3aa: CASSQRAGNNEQFF
v_gene: TRBV3-1/TRBV3-2
j_gene: TRBJ2-1
d_gene: .
abundance: .

CDR3nt: TGTGCCACCAGTGACCCGGGACAGCATCAGCCCCAGCATTTT
CDR3aa: CATSDPGQHQPQHF
v_gene: TRBV24-1
j_gene: TRBJ1-5
d_gene: TRBD1
abundance: .

CDR3nt: TGTGCCATCAACCCTAGGGACAACCCCTACGAGCAGTACTTC
CDR3aa: CAINPRDNPYEQYF
v_gene: TRBV10-3
j_gene: TRBJ2-7
d_gene: .
abundance: .